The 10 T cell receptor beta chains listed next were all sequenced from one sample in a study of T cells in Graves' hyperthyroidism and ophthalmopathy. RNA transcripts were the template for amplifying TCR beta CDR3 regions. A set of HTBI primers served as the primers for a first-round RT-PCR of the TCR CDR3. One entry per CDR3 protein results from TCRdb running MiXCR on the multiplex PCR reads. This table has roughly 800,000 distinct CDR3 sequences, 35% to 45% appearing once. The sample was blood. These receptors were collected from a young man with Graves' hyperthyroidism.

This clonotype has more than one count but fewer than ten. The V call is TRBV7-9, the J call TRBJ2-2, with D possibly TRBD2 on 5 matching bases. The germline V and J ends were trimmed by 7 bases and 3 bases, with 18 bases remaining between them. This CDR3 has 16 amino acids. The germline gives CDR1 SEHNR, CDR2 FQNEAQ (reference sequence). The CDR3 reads CASTPTRTLYTGELFF. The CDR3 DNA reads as TGTGCCAGCACCCCAACTAGAACGCTCTACACCGGGGAGCTGTTTTTT. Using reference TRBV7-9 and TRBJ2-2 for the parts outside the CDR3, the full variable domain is DTGVSQNPRHKITKRGQNVTFRCDPISEHNRLYWYRQTLGQGPEFLTYFQNEAQLEKSRLLSDRFSAERPKGSFSTLEIQRTEQGDSAMYLCASTPTRTLYTGELFFGEGSRLTVL.

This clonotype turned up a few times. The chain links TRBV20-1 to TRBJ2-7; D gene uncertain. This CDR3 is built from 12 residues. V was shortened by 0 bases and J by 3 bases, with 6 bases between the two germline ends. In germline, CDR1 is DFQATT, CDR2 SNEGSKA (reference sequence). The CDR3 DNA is TGCAGTGCTAGAGAAGGGCTCTACGAGCAGTACTTC. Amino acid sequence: CSAREGLYEQYF.

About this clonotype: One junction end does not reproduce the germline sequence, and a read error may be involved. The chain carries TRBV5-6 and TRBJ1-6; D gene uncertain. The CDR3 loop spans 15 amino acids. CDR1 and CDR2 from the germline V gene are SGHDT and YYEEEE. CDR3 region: CANSLAPVENSPLHF. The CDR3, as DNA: TGTGCCAACAGCTTGGCCCCGGTGGAGAATTCACCCCTCCACTTT.

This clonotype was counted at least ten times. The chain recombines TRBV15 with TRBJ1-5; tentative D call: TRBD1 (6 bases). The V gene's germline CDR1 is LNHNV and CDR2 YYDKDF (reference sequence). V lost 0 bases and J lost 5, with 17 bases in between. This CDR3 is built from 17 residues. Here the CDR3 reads CATSRDQGRFSDQPQHF. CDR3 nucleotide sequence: TGTGCCACCAGCAGAGATCAGGGGAGGTTTTCGGATCAGCCCCAGCATTTT. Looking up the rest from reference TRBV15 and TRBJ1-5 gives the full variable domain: DAMVIQNPRYQVTQFGKPVTLSCSQTLNHNVMYWYQQKSSQAPKLLFHYYDKDFNNEADTPDNFQSRRPNTSFCFLDIRSPGLGDTAMYLCATSRDQGRFSDQPQHFGDGTRLSIL.

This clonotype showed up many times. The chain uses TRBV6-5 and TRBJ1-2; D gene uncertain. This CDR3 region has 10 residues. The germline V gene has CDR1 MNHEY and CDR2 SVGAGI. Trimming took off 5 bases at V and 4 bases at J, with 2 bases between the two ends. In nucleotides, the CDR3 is TGTGCCAGCAGTGTCTATGGCTACACCTTC. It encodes CASSVYGYTF.

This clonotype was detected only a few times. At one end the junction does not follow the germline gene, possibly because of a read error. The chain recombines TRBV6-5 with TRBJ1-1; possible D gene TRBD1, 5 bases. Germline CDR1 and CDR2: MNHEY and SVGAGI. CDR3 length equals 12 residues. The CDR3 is CASSESRTPLSF. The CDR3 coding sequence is TGTGCCAGCAGTGAATCTAGGACACCATTAAGCTTT.

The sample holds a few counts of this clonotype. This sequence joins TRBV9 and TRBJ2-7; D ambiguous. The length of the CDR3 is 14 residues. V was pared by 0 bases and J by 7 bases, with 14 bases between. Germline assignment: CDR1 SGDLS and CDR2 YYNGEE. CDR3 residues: CASSVGSGVREQYF. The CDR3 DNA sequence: TGTGCCAGCAGCGTAGGAAGTGGCGTTCGGGAGCAGTACTTC.

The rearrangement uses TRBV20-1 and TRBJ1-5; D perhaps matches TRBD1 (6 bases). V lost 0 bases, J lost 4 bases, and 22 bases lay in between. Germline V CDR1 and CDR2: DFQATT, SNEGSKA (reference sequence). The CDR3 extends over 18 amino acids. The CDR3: CSARDNPHWTVLNQPQHF. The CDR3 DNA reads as TGCAGTGCTAGAGATAATCCTCATTGGACAGTCTTGAATCAGCCCCAGCATTTT.

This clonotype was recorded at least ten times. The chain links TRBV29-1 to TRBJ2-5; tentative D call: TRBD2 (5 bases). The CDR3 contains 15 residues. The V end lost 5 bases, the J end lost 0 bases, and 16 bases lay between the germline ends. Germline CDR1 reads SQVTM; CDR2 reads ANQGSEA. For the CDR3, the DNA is TGCAGCGTTCTCGACCAGGACTGGTACCAAGAGACCCAGTACTTC. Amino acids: CSVLDQDWYQETQYF.

The CDR3 DNA sequence: TGCAGTGCTTCGACAGGGGACACTGAAGCTTTCTTT. Translation gives CSASTGDTEAFF. V and J are TRBV20-1 and TRBJ1-1, with 8 positions matching TRBD1. Germline V gives CDR1 DFQATT, CDR2 SNEGSKA (reference sequence). The CDR3 has 12 amino acids. With V trimmed by 5 bases and J by 3 bases, 2 bases remained unmatched.